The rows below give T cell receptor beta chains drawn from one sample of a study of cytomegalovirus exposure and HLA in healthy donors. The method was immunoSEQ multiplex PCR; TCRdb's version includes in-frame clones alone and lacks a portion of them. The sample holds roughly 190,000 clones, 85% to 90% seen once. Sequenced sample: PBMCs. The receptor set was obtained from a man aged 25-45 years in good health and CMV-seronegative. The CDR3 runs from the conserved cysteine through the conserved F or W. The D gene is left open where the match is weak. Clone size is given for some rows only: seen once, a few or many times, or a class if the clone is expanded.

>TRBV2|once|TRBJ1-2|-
TGTGCCAGCAAGATCGGTCGCTATGGCTACACCTTC
CASKIGRYGYTF
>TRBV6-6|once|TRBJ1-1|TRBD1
TGTGCCAGCAGGCCTCCAGGGGGGACTGAAGCTTTCTTT
CASRPPGGTEAFF
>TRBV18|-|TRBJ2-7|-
TGTGCCAGCTCACCCCGGGACAACCCCCGCGAGCAGTACTTC
CASSPRDNPREQYF
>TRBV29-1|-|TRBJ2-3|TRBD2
TGCAGCGTTGCGCCGGGACTAGCGGGATCGTCTAAGGTGGACTCTAGCACAGATACGCAGTATTTT
CSVAPGLAGSSKVDSSTDTQYF
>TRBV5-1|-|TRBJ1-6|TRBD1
TGCGCCAGCGGGACAGGGCAAGATAATTCACCCCTCCACTTT
CASGTGQDNSPLHF
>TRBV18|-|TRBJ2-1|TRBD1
TGTGCCAGCTTACCGGGACAGGGACTCAATGAGCAGTTCTTC
CASLPGQGLNEQFF
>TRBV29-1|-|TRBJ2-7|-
TGCAGCGTCGATGACAGCTACGAGCAGTACTTC
CSVDDSYEQYF
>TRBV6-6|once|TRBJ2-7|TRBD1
TGTGCCAGCAGGACAGGGGTCAGCTCCTACGAGCAGTACTTC
CASRTGVSSYEQYF
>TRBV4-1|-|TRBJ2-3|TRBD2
TGCGCCAGCAGCCACAGGCGGGGGGGCTCAGATACGCAGTATTTT
CASSHRRGGSDTQYF
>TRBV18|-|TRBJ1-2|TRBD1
TGTGCCAGCTCACCACGACTATCGGGACAGGGTGACTTCTATGGCTACACCTTC
CASSPRLSGQGDFYGYTF
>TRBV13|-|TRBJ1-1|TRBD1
TGTGCCAGCAGCCCAGGGACAGGGGTTACGGCTTTCTTT
CASSPGTGVTAFF
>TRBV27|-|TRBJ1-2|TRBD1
TGTGCCAGCAGTTGGTCCCGGGACAGGGCCTATGGCTACACCTTC
CASSWSRDRAYGYTF
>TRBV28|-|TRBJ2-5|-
TGTGCCAGCAGTCGAACTTGGCGGTTGCTCCAGTACCAAGAGACCCAGTACTTC
CASSRTWRLLQYQETQYF
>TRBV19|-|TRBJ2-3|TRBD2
TGTGCCAGTAGTTTAGCTAGCGGGAGGGCCAAAGATACGCAGTATTTT
CASSLASGRAKDTQYF
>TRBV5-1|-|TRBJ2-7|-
TGCGCCAGCAGCTACCCGGGCCGCTCAGGGGAGCAGTACTTC
CASSYPGRSGEQYF
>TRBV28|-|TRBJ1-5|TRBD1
TGTGCCAGCAGTTCGCGAAGGGACAGCTCTCTACCCCAGCATTTT
CASSSRRDSSLPQHF
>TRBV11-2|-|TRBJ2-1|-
TGTGCCAGCAGCCATAGGACGGGAAAAGCTTCCTACAATGAGCAGTTCTTC
CASSHRTGKASYNEQFF
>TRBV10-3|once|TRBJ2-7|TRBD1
TGTGCCATCAAGGACAGGGGATCCTACGAGCAGTACTTC
CAIKDRGSYEQYF
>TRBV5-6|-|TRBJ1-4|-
TGTGCCAGCAGCTTAGGCCCTCGCGGGGGGGGAAAACTGTTTTTT
CASSLGPRGGGKLFF
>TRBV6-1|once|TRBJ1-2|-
TGTGCCAGCAGTGAAGCCCACGGGAGGGCGGGCTATGGCTACACCTTC
CASSEAHGRAGYGYTF
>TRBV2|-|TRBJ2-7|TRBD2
TGTGCCAGCAGTCAGGGACTAGCGGGACTATCCGAGCAGTACTTC
CASSQGLAGLSEQYF
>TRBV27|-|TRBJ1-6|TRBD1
TGTGCCAGCAGTTACCAGGGGGCTTCACCCCTCCACTTT
CASSYQGASPLHF
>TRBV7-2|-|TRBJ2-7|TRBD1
TGTGCCAGCAGCTTAGGGTGGACAGGGGCAATCTACGAGCAGTACTTC
CASSLGWTGAIYEQYF
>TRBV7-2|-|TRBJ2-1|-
TGTGCCAGCAGCTTAGCGCCAGGGGAGACCCAGTTCTTC
CASSLAPGETQFF
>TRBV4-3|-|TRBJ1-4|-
TGCGCCAGCAGCCAAAACCAAGCGGTCGAAAAACTGTTTTTT
CASSQNQAVEKLFF
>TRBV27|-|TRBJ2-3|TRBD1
TGTGCCAGCAGTTTCGGACAGGGCACAGATACGCAGTATTTT
CASSFGQGTDTQYF
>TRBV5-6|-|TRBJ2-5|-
TGTGCCAGCAGTTTACAGGGTGTCCTATACTTC
CASSLQGVLYF
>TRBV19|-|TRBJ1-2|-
TGTGCCAGTAGTATTCTCAAACAGGGTACCTATGGCTACACCTTC
CASSILKQGTYGYTF
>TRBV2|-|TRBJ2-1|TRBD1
TGTGCCAGCTCGGACAGGGCAATGGTAGAGCAGTTCTTC
CASSDRAMVEQFF
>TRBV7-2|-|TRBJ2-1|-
TGTGCCAGCAGCTTACTAGCTCGGACGGGAGCTAGGAATGAGCAGTTCTTC
CASSLLARTGARNEQFF
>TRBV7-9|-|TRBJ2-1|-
TGTGCCAGCAGCTTATCCAGGGTTTCCTACAATGAGCAGTTCTTC
CASSLSRVSYNEQFF
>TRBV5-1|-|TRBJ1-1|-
TGCGCCAGCAGCTTGGTCCAGGGCGGGGTGAACACTGAAGCTTTCTTT
CASSLVQGGVNTEAFF
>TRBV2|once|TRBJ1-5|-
TGTGCCAGCAAGGACTTGGATTCCCCCAATCAGCCCCAGCATTTT
CASKDLDSPNQPQHF
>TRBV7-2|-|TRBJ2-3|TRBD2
TGTGCCAGCAGCTTAAATGCGGGAGGGCCAGGAACGCAGTATTTT
CASSLNAGGPGTQYF
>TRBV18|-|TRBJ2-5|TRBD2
TGTGCCAGCTCACCAGGTCAAAGCGGGACCGCCCAAGAGACCCAGTACTTC
CASSPGQSGTAQETQYF
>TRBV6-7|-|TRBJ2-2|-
TGTGCCAGCGGAAACCTGGTGTGTACAGGACAGACAACCTATGACACCGGGGAGCTGTTTTTT
CASGNLVCTGQTTYDTGELFF
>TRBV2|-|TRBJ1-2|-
TGTGCCAGCTCGAGGGAAGGCTATGGCTACACCTTC
CASSREGYGYTF
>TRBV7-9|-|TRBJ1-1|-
TGTGCCAGCAGAGAGGCCAGCGTTTTGAACACTGAAGCTTTCTTT
CASREASVLNTEAFF
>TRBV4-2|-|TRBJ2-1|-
TGTGCCAGCAGCTTACAGGAGCTCAATGAGCAGTTCTTC
CASSLQELNEQFF
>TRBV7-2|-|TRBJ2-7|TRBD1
TGTGCCAGTGCGGACAGGGGAGCGTACGAGCAGTACTTC
CASADRGAYEQYF
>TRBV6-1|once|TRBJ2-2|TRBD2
TGTGCCAGCAGACCTCTAGCGGCGATGACCGGGGAGCTGTTTTTT
CASRPLAAMTGELFF
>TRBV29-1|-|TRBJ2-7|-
TGCAGCGTTGTCATCACCTACGAGCAGTACTTC
CSVVITYEQYF
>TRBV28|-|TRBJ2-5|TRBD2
TGTGCCAGCAGTTCTCCCGGGACTAGCGGATGGTGGACCCAGTACTTC
CASSSPGTSGWWTQYF
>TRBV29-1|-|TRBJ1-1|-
TGCAGCGCCGAAGGGTCCTACAGGGACACTGAAGCTTTCTTT
CSAEGSYRDTEAFF
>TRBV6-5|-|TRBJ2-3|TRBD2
TGTGCCAGCAGTTACCGGACTAGCGGATTCACAGATACGCAGTATTTT
CASSYRTSGFTDTQYF
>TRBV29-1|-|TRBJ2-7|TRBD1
TGCAGCGTTGAGTACCGACAGGGGACCGCCGAGCAGTACTTC
CSVEYRQGTAEQYF
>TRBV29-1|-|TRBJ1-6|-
TGCAGCGTTGAAGACGGGGGGAAGTCCCTCCACTTT
CSVEDGGKSLHF
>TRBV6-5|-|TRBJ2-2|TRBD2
TGTGCCAGCAGTTACGCAGCGGGGGTTACCGGGGAGCTGTTTTTT
CASSYAAGVTGELFF